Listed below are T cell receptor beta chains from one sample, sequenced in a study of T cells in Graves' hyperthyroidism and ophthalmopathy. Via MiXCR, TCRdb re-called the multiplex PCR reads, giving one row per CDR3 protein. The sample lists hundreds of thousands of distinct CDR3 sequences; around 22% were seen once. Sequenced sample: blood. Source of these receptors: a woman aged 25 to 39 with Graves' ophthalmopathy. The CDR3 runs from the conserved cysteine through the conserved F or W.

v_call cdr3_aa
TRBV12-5 CASGLTGLSPGELFF
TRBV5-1 CASSLVGDNYGYTF
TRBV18 CASSTYITNEQYF
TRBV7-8 CASSFNRAERSSYEQYF
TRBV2 CASLLPGHTYEQYF
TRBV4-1 CASSQVGRENTGELFF
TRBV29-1 CSVAGLNTEAFF
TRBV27 CASSSGHGYTF
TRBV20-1 CSAPRDREIYGYTF
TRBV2 CASSEIGAGGTEAFF
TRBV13 CASSSGALSYEQYF
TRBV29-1 CSVVVERTEAFF
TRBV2 CASGYDTEAFF
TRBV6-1 CASRRRRAWGYTF
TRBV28 CASSTGTGWETQYF
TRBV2 CASQRGPANTGELFF
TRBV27 CASSLQEGVNYGYTF
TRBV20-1 CSASQRSGGADEQYF
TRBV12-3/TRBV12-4 CASTRGRAGGENTEAFF
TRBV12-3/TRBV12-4 CASSLGGQGIETQYF
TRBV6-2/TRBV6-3 CASRPPGQGIANTGELFF
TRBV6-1 CASSEASGRDTQYF
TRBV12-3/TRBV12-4 CASLQENIKYF
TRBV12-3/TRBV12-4 CASSFFRGTGFDEQYF
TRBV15 CATSREDGTPYEQYF
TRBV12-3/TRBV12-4 CASRSSGTGGGYTF
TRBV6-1 CASSEVGVYEQYF
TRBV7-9 CASSPGTAGNQPQHF
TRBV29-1 CSVANGGGWSNQPQHF
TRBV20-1 CSASGGVDTQYF
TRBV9 CASGTGTVYEQYF
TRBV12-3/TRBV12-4 CASSPGSQSTGELFF